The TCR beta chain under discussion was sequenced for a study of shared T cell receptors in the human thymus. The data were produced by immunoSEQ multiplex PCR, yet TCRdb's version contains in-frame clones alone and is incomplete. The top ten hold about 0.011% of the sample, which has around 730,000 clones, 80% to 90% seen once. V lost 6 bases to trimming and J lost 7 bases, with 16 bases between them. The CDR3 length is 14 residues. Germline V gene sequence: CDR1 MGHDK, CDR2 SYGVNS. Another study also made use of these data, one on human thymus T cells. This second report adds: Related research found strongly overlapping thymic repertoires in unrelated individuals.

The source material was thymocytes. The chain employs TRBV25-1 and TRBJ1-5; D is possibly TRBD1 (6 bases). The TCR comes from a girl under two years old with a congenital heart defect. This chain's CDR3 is CASSAVGGAQPQHF. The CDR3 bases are TGTGCCAGCAGCGCGGTAGGGGGGGCCCAGCCCCAGCATTTT.